The 11 T cell receptor beta chains given below trace back to one sample, sequenced in a study of T cell changes during pregnancy in multiple sclerosis. This table comes from immunoSEQ multiplex PCR, and its TCRdb copy is limited to in-frame clones, with some not included. Of around 40,000 clones listed, roughly 89% are singletons. The sample consisted of CD4+ T cells from peripheral blood mononuclear cells, taken before pregnancy. These receptors were taken from a female donor with multiple sclerosis, enrolled in a pregnancy study.

J is TRBJ1-5 and V is TRBV7-9; 7 bases match TRBD1. The CDR3 totals 15 residues. J gave up 0 bases and V 4 bases, and 3 bases lay outside the gene matches. Germline loops: CDR1 SEHNR, CDR2 FQNEAQ (reference sequence). CDR3 nucleotide sequence: TGTGCCAGCAGCTATTCAGGGGGTAGCAATCAGCCCCAGCATTTT. It encodes CASSYSGGSNQPQHF.

The V gene is TRBV4-3, the J gene TRBJ2-7; 10 bases are a match to TRBD2. Germline V lookup: CDR1 LGHNA, CDR2 YSLEER. This CDR3 comprises 15 residues. The junction had 2 bases not matched to a gene; V was cut back by 1 base and J by 2 bases. The CDR3 nucleotides are TGCGCCAGCAGCCAAGGACTAGCGGGCCCCTACGAGCAGTACTTC. This sequence encodes CASSQGLAGPYEQYF.

J is TRBJ2-3 and V is TRBV5-6, with D tentatively TRBD2 (5 bases). The germline CDR1 and CDR2 sequences are SGHDT and YYEEEE. The CDR3 consists of 16 residues. The V end lost 0 bases, the J end lost 7 bases, and 18 bases lay between the germline ends. CDR3 sequence reads: CASSLVGGRGRYTQYF. In nucleotides, the CDR3 is TGTGCCAGCAGCTTGGTAGGAGGACGGGGAAGGTATACGCAGTATTTT.

The V and J genes are TRBV19 and TRBJ1-5; 8 nucleotides align to TRBD1. This CDR3 spans 14 amino acids. V trimming: 7 bases; J trimming: 1 base; junction bases outside the gene matches: 3. CDR1 is LNHDA, CDR2 SQIVND, per germline (reference sequence). DNA of the CDR3: TGTGCCAGTACTAACAGGGGGAGCAATCAGCCCCAGCATTTT. Its translation is CASTNRGSNQPQHF.

The rearrangement links TRBV6-1 to TRBJ2-7; TRBD2 might be the D (5 bases). V was clipped by 10 bases and J by 2 bases, with 15 bases between them. This CDR3 is built from 13 residues. Germline CDR1 MNHNS, CDR2 SASEGT. This CDR3 is CATEGPGTYEQYF. In DNA, the CDR3 is TGTGCCACCGAAGGACCGGGAACCTACGAGCAGTACTTC.

The chain has TRBV2 and TRBJ2-7; D uncertain. The germline V and J ends were trimmed by 10 bases and 1 base, with 14 bases remaining between them. CDR3 size: 13 residues. The germline CDR1 and CDR2 sequences are SNHLY and FYNNEI. The chain's CDR3 is CATNAYLSYEQYF. The CDR3 DNA reads TGTGCCACCAATGCGTACTTATCCTACGAGCAGTACTTC.

The CDR3 sequence is CASAGEGVNTEAFF. The CDR3 nucleotides read TGCGCCAGCGCAGGGGAGGGGGTGAACACTGAAGCTTTCTTT. J is TRBJ1-1 and V is TRBV5-1, with D possibly being TRBD1 (6 bases). The ends were cut back, 7 bases at V and 0 bases at J, with 13 bases in the middle. CDR1 and CDR2 (germline): SGHRS, YFSETQ. The CDR3 has 14 residues. Variable domain in full (rest from reference TRBV5-1 and TRBJ1-1): KAGVTQTPRYLIKTRGQQVTLSCSPISGHRSVSWYQQTPGQGLQFLFEYFSETQRNKGNFPGRFSGRQFSNSRSEMNVSTLELGDSALYLCASAGEGVNTEAFFGQGTRLTVV.

V usage is TRBV5-6 and J usage is TRBJ1-2; D unresolved. Trimming pared 3 bases from V and 5 bases from J, leaving 20 bases between. Looked up from germline, CDR1 is SGHDT and CDR2 is YYEEEE. The CDR3 has 16 residues. CDR3 protein: CASSSLWVKSGYGYTF. The CDR3 bases are TGTGCCAGCAGCTCCTTATGGGTCAAGTCGGGATATGGCTACACCTTC.

The CDR3 coding sequence is TGCGCCAGCAGAGAACCGGGGATCTACGAGCAGTACTTC. Amino acid sequence: CASREPGIYEQYF. This chain links TRBV5-1 with TRBJ2-7; D possibly corresponds to TRBD2 (5 bases). This CDR3 region has 13 residues. Per germline, CDR1 SGHRS and CDR2 YFSETQ. V dropped 5 bases and J dropped 3 bases, with 12 bases sitting between them.

This clone came up once. The rearrangement joins TRBV30 to TRBJ1-6; D call uncertain. From germline, CDR1 is GTSNPN and CDR2 SVGIG (reference sequence). V was shortened by 1 base and J by 0 bases, with 13 bases between the two germline ends. The CDR3 totals 17 residues. CDR3: CAWSGAWSRSYNSPLHF. The CDR3 DNA reads TGTGCCTGGAGTGGGGCCTGGTCGCGCTCCTATAATTCACCCCTCCACTTT.

The chain links TRBV4-1 to TRBJ1-1, with D unclear. V gave up 1 base and J gave up 1 base, with 4 bases separating them. This CDR3 contains 13 residues. Looked up from germline, CDR1 is MGHRA and CDR2 is YSYEKL. This CDR3 is CASSQGRNTEAFF. The CDR3 nucleotides read TGCGCCAGCAGCCAAGGTCGGAACACTGAAGCTTTCTTT.